Listed below are T cell receptor beta chains from one sample, sequenced in a study of cytomegalovirus exposure and HLA in healthy donors. Data came from immunoSEQ multiplex PCR; TCRdb stores just in-frame clones and leaves some out. The sample carries 97,000 or so clones, 80% to 85% recorded once. Sequencing was carried out using PBMCs. These receptors all come from a man aged 35 to 55 in good health and CMV-seronegative. Both conserved end residues are part of each CDR3. Fields, in order: V gene, clone size, D gene, J gene, CDR3 DNA, CDR3 protein. D genes are given only for firm matches. The size of a clone is reported for some rows only, either as once, few or many, or as a class for expanded clones.

>TRBV28|.|.|TRBJ1-4
TGTGCCAGCAGTTTATCAGGGGTGGATGAAAAACTGTTTTTT
CASSLSGVDEKLFF
>TRBV7-2|.|.|TRBJ2-2
TGTGCCAGCAGCTTAGTAGCCTTCACCGGGGAGCTGTTTTTT
CASSLVAFTGELFF
>TRBV30|.|TRBD1|TRBJ2-2
TGTGCCTGGAGTGCCGACGGGACAGGGGCTCCCGGGGAGCTGTTTTTT
CAWSADGTGAPGELFF
>TRBV19|.|.|TRBJ1-6
TGTGCCAGTAGCTGGACTGGAAAGGTGGGGAATTCACCCCTCCACTTT
CASSWTGKVGNSPLHF
>TRBV29-1|.|.|TRBJ1-1
TGCAGCGTTCTCTCCTGGGACACCCCGAACACTGAAGCTTTCTTT
CSVLSWDTPNTEAFF
>TRBV5-6|once|.|TRBJ2-5
TGTGCCAGCAGCTGGGGGGTCAGAGTCCAAGAGACCCAGTACTTC
CASSWGVRVQETQYF
>TRBV7-9|few|.|TRBJ1-3
TGTGCCAGCAGCCGATCCGGGTCCTCTGGAAACACCATATATTTT
CASSRSGSSGNTIYF
>TRBV2|.|.|TRBJ1-1
TGTGCCAGCAGTGAACAGGGCGGCACTGAAGCTTTCTTT
CASSEQGGTEAFF
>TRBV4-3|.|.|TRBJ1-6
TGCGCCAACAGGCGGGATGCCGGGAAAGGATCACCCCTCCACTTT
CANRRDAGKGSPLHF
>TRBV14|.|.|TRBJ2-6
TGTGCCAGCAGGATTGACCAGGTCTCTGGGGCCAACGTCCTGACTTTC
CASRIDQVSGANVLTF
>TRBV6-5|.|TRBD2|TRBJ2-7
TGTGCCAGCAGGCCTGGACTAGCGGGGGTTGACGAGCAGTACTTC
CASRPGLAGVDEQYF
>TRBV7-2|few|.|TRBJ2-2
TGTGCCAGCAGCCTTATAGGTTCAACAGGGAGGGAGGTCGGGGAGCTGTTTTTT
CASSLIGSTGREVGELFF
>TRBV2|.|.|TRBJ1-1
TGTGCCAGCAGTGAGTGGACTAAAGAAGCTTTCTTT
CASSEWTKEAFF
>TRBV6-5|.|.|TRBJ1-1
TGTGCCAGCAGGGACTTGAACCCTTTTAACACTGAAGCTTTCTTT
CASRDLNPFNTEAFF
>TRBV6-5|.|.|TRBJ1-2
TGTGCCAGCAGTTACTCGGGGGGGGGATCCAACTATGGCTACACCTTC
CASSYSGGGSNYGYTF
>TRBV28|.|.|TRBJ1-2
TGTGCCAGCAGTCCCGACCAGCCCGGGGGCTACACCTTC
CASSPDQPGGYTF
>TRBV28|.|TRBD1|TRBJ1-2
TGTGCCAGCAGTTTTCGTTGGGAAAGGGACAGCCATAACTATGGCTACACCTTC
CASSFRWERDSHNYGYTF
>TRBV6-1|once|TRBD1|TRBJ2-7
TGTGCCAGCAGAGAAACAGGGGGGTACGAGCAGTACTTC
CASRETGGYEQYF
>TRBV5-6|.|.|TRBJ1-1
TGTGCCAGCAGCCAAACAGGGAACACTGAAGCTTTCTTT
CASSQTGNTEAFF
>TRBV9|.|.|TRBJ2-3
TGTGCCAGCAGCGTAGTACAGACAGATACGCAGTATTTT
CASSVVQTDTQYF
>TRBV19|.|.|TRBJ1-5
TGTGCCAGTAGTCGGACAGCCTCTGCCCAGCATTTT
CASSRTASAQHF
>TRBV29-1|.|TRBD1|TRBJ2-7
TGCAGCGTAAACACTCCGGGACAGACCTACGAGCAGTACTTC
CSVNTPGQTYEQYF
>TRBV5-6|.|TRBD2|TRBJ2-3
TGTGCCAGCAGCAAAACTAGCGGGGTACCAGATACGCAGTATTTT
CASSKTSGVPDTQYF
>TRBV19|.|.|TRBJ1-2
TGTGCCAGTACCGATCTGACAGCCTATGGCTACACCTTC
CASTDLTAYGYTF
>TRBV7-8|.|TRBD1|TRBJ1-4
TGTGCCAGCAGCTTAGTGGGCAGGGGGGATGAAAAACTGTTTTTT
CASSLVGRGDEKLFF
>TRBV4-1|.|.|TRBJ2-7
TGCGCCAGCAGCCAAGATCGGCTAGCGTCCTACGAGCAGTACTTC
CASSQDRLASYEQYF
>TRBV7-5|.|.|TRBJ2-3
TGTGTCAGAAGCTTAGAAACTAGCACAGATACGCAGTATTTT
CVRSLETSTDTQYF
>TRBV5-1|.|.|TRBJ2-5
TGCGCCAGCAGCTTGGGACTACATCAAGAGACCCAGTACTTC
CASSLGLHQETQYF
>TRBV6-6|.|.|TRBJ2-7
TGTGCCAGCAGACCATCACCGCGGGAGCAGTACTTC
CASRPSPREQYF
>TRBV6-1|.|.|TRBJ1-1
TGTGCCAGCAGAGCCCTGAACACTGAAGCTTTCTTT
CASRALNTEAFF
>TRBV29-1|.|TRBD1|TRBJ1-2
TGCAGCGGATCCCCGGGACAGGGCGATGGCTACACCTTC
CSGSPGQGDGYTF
>TRBV6-1|few|TRBD1|TRBJ1-3
TGTGCCAGCAGTGAATCAGGACAGGGGTCTGGAAACACCATATATTTT
CASSESGQGSGNTIYF
>TRBV30|few|.|TRBJ1-6
TGTGCCTGGACAGGGGCCTATAATTCACCCCTCCACTTT
CAWTGAYNSPLHF
>TRBV25-1|once|.|TRBJ1-4
TGTGCCAGCAGTGATCTCGACTCGACGGGGGGTGAAAAACTGTTTTTT
CASSDLDSTGGEKLFF
>TRBV2|.|.|TRBJ1-2
TGTGCCAGCAGAGAGAAGGCGTTGACTGAGTTTTATGGCTACACCTTC
CASREKALTEFYGYTF
>TRBV11-3|.|TRBD1|TRBJ2-1
TGTGCCAGCAGCTCCTCTCCAGGAGGTATTGGACAGGGGAATGAGCAGTTCTTC
CASSSSPGGIGQGNEQFF
>TRBV5-1|.|.|TRBJ2-3
TGCGCCAGCAGCCCGGGAGCGTCGGGGGGCACAGATACGCAGTATTTT
CASSPGASGGTDTQYF
>TRBV7-8|.|TRBD1|TRBJ2-7
TGTGCCAGCAGCTTAGGAGGACAGGTTGACTACGAGCAGTACTTC
CASSLGGQVDYEQYF
>TRBV2|once|TRBD2|TRBJ2-3
TGTGCCAGCAGTGGACTAGCGGGGAGCACAGATACGCAGTATTTT
CASSGLAGSTDTQYF
>TRBV19|.|.|TRBJ1-2
TGTGCCACCGCGGCCTCCCCCGGCTATGGCTACACCTTC
CATAASPGYGYTF
>TRBV5-6|.|.|TRBJ2-5
TGTGCCAGCAGTTCCACAAGACAGAGCTATCAAGAGACCCAGTACTTC
CASSSTRQSYQETQYF
>TRBV9|.|.|TRBJ1-5
TGTGCCAGCAGCGTAGCTCCCAATCAGCCCCAGCATTTT
CASSVAPNQPQHF
>TRBV9|.|.|TRBJ1-3
TGTGCCAGCAGCGTACTTGACGGGAGCTCTGGAAACACCATATATTTT
CASSVLDGSSGNTIYF
>TRBV10-3|.|.|TRBJ2-7
TGTGCCATTGGGACAAACCCCTACGAGCAGTACTTC
CAIGTNPYEQYF
>TRBV5-6|.|.|TRBJ2-5
TGTGCCAGCAGCTTGGGACAGCAAGAGACCCAGTACTTC
CASSLGQQETQYF
>TRBV19|.|TRBD1|TRBJ2-4
TGTGCCAGTAGTAGGGGACAGGCCAAAAACATTCAGTACTTC
CASSRGQAKNIQYF
>TRBV18|.|.|TRBJ1-5
TGTGCCAGCTCACCACGAGCGACAGCAAATCAGCCCCAGCATTTT
CASSPRATANQPQHF
>TRBV7-9|.|TRBD1|TRBJ1-3
TGTTCCAGCACCTCCCCCGGGACAGGGAACGGAAACACCATATATTTT
CSSTSPGTGNGNTIYF
>TRBV6-1|.|TRBD1|TRBJ2-1
TGTGCCAGCAGTGAAGAGGGGACAGGGGCCTCCTACAATGAGCAGTTCTTC
CASSEEGTGASYNEQFF
>TRBV10-3|once|TRBD1|TRBJ1-3
TGTGCCATCAGTGACGACAGGGTCTCTGGAAACACCATATATTTT
CAISDDRVSGNTIYF
>TRBV6-5|.|.|TRBJ1-1
TGTGCCAGCAGTCAAGACAGGAACACTGAAGCTTTCTTT
CASSQDRNTEAFF
>TRBV25-1|.|TRBD2|TRBJ2-6
TGTGCCAGCAGTGAATATCGACGCGGGGGTTCTGGGGCCAACGTCCTGACTTTC
CASSEYRRGGSGANVLTF
>TRBV25-1|few|TRBD1|TRBJ1-1
TGTGCCAGCAGGAGGGGGACAGGGATGAACACTGAAGCTTTCTTT
CASRRGTGMNTEAFF
>TRBV4-2|.|.|TRBJ2-7
TGTGCCAGCAGCCAAGATGTTCACACACCCTACGAGCAGTACTTC
CASSQDVHTPYEQYF
>TRBV7-9|.|TRBD2|TRBJ2-5
TGTGCCAGCAGCTTAGAAGCGGGGGGGCAAGAGACCCAGTACTTC
CASSLEAGGQETQYF
>TRBV7-8|.|.|TRBJ1-1
TGTGCCAGCAGCTTAGTAAGCGGGGGCGGGATGTGGTCTGCTGAAGCTTTCTTT
CASSLVSGGGMWSAEAFF
>TRBV5-8|.|TRBD1|TRBJ2-2
TGTGCCAGCAGCTCCGGGACAGGGTACACCGGGGAGCTGTTTTTT
CASSSGTGYTGELFF
>TRBV5-1|.|TRBD1|TRBJ1-2
TGCGCCAGCAGCTTGAAGGGGGCCCACTATGGCTACACCTTC
CASSLKGAHYGYTF